The 14 T cell receptor beta chains in this list originate from one sample, sequenced in a study of cytomegalovirus exposure and HLA in healthy donors. The data were produced by immunoSEQ multiplex PCR, yet TCRdb's version contains in-frame clones alone and is incomplete. The table shows about 330,000 clones, with 80% to 90% occurring only once. The specimen was PBMCs. The receptors here all came from a woman in her late teens or twenties in good health and CMV-seronegative.

This clone appeared once. This chain connects TRBV9 to TRBJ1-2; 9 bases fit TRBD1. The ends lost 2 bases at V and 6 bases at J; junction bases unmatched: 8. The CDR3 is 15 amino acids. Germline assignment: CDR1 SGDLS and CDR2 YYNGEE. CDR3 region: CASSVAGTGNNGYTF. CDR3 DNA sequence: TGTGCCAGCAGCGTCGCAGGGACAGGGAATAATGGCTACACCTTC.

This sequence joins TRBV15 and TRBJ2-3; the match to TRBD2 covers 8 bases. V shed 3 bases, J shed 5 bases, and the junction held 7 bases outside the gene matches. This CDR3 spans 15 amino acids. In germline, CDR1 is LNHNV, CDR2 YYDKDF (reference sequence). The DNA of the CDR3 is TGTGCCACCAGCAGCCTCAGCGGGGGCAGAGATACGCAGTATTTT. Protein: CATSSLSGGRDTQYF. Looking up the rest from reference TRBV15 and TRBJ2-3 gives the full variable domain: DAMVIQNPRYQVTQFGKPVTLSCSQTLNHNVMYWYQQKSSQAPKLLFHYYDKDFNNEADTPDNFQSRRPNTSFCFLDIRSPGLGDTAMYLCATSSLSGGRDTQYFGPGTRLTVL.

The V gene is TRBV7-2, the J gene TRBJ1-1, with no clear D. Germline V lookup: CDR1 SGHTA, CDR2 FQGNSA. Trimming took 4 bases from V and 5 from J, leaving 5 bases between them. The CDR3 is 11 amino acids. CDR3 DNA: TGTGCCAGCAGCTCCGTTACTGAAGCTTTCTTT. It translates to CASSSVTEAFF.

As concerns this clone: Different DNA sequences within this sample yield the same CDR3. CDR3 amino acids: CASSLGSGSSYNEQFF. CDR3 bases: TGTGCCAGCAGCTTAGGCAGCGGGAGTTCCTACAATGAGCAGTTCTTC. The chain joins TRBV7-2 to TRBJ2-1; 8 bases match TRBD2. CDR1 and CDR2 (germline): SGHTA, FQGNSA. The CDR3 runs 16 residues. J lost 1 base, V lost 1 base, and 3 bases had no gene match.

A note on this clone: Other DNA variants within this sample encode the same CDR3. The DNA for the CDR3 is TGTGCCAGCAGCTTCTCCGGTAAAGAGACCCAGTACTTC. This translates into CASSFSGKETQYF. The chain has TRBV7-2 and TRBJ2-5; D is unclear. The germline V gene encodes CDR1 SGHTA and CDR2 FQGNSA. Trimming stripped 3 bases from V and 3 bases from J, with 8 bases between. The CDR3 loop spans 13 amino acids. Combining the CDR3 with reference TRBV7-2 and TRBJ2-5 gives the whole variable domain GAGVSQSPSNKVTEKGKDVELRCDPISGHTALYWYRQSLGQGLEFLIYFQGNSAPDKSGLPSDRFSAERTGGSVSTLTIQRTQQEDSAVYLCASSFSGKETQYFGPGTRLLVL.

The genes are TRBV14 and TRBJ2-1; 11 nucleotides align to TRBD2. The CDR3 has 17 amino acids. Per germline, CDR1 SGHDN and CDR2 FVKESK. Trimming removed 1 base from V and 4 bases from J; junction bases left unmatched: 6. The CDR3 protein is CASSQVQTSGVYNEQFF. Here the CDR3 DNA reads TGTGCCAGCAGCCAAGTTCAGACTAGCGGGGTATACAATGAGCAGTTCTTC.

V and J are TRBV6-6 and TRBJ2-7; D may be TRBD1 (5 bases). Between the trimmed V and J ends, which lost 1 base and 4 bases, there was a span of 11 bases. Germline V lookup: CDR1 MNHNY, CDR2 SVGAGI (reference sequence). This CDR3 is 14 amino acids long. The CDR3 sequence: CASSYFETDYEQYF. Written as DNA, the CDR3 is TGTGCCAGCAGTTACTTCGAGACAGATTACGAGCAGTACTTC.

The chain links TRBV5-6 to TRBJ2-1; TRBD1 matches 8 bases. The CDR3 runs to 15 residues. With V trimmed by 2 bases and J by 9 bases, 10 bases remained unmatched. Germline loops: CDR1 SGHDT, CDR2 YYEEEE. The CDR3 loop is CASSFRDRQAPEQFF. The CDR3 region has the DNA TGTGCCAGCAGCTTCCGGGACAGGCAAGCGCCTGAGCAGTTCTTC. The full variable domain, rest sourced from reference TRBV5-6 and TRBJ2-1, is DAGVTQSPTHLIKTRGQQVTLRCSPKSGHDTVSWYQQALGQGPQFIFQYYEEEERQRGNFPDRFSGHQFPNYSSELNVNALLLGDSALYLCASSFRDRQAPEQFFGPGTRLTVL.

V is TRBV5-1 and J is TRBJ2-7, with 15 bases lining up with TRBD2. This CDR3 contains 15 residues. Looked up from germline, CDR1 is SGHRS and CDR2 is YFSETQ. V was pared by 3 bases and J by 4 bases, with 2 bases of the junction left unmatched. This chain's CDR3 is CASSSGLAGGYEQYF. The CDR3 nucleotides are TGCGCCAGCAGCTCCGGACTAGCGGGAGGGTACGAGCAGTACTTC.

This clone has more than one count but fewer than ten. This rearrangement joins TRBV19 to TRBJ2-7; TRBD2 matches at 14 bases. There are 19 residues in the CDR3. Germline loops: CDR1 LNHDA, CDR2 SQIVND (reference sequence). V gave up 5 bases and J gave up 0 bases; unmatched junction bases: 12. CDR3 in DNA: TGTGCCAGTAGTCTCCGTCCCGGGACTAGCGGGAGCCCCTCCTACGAGCAGTACTTC. It encodes CASSLRPGTSGSPSYEQYF.

This chain uses TRBV7-2 with TRBJ2-7; a weak D match, TRBD1 (5 bases). Germline V gene lookup returns CDR1 SGHTA and CDR2 FQGNSA. The ends were cut back, 1 base at V and 5 bases at J, with 15 bases in the middle. The CDR3 spans 15 residues. DNA of the CDR3: TGTGCCAGCAGCTTAGGGACATCAATCAAGCACGAGCAGTACTTC. Translating gives CASSLGTSIKHEQYF.

The rearrangement joins TRBV7-9 to TRBJ2-1; D not resolved. Germline V gene sequence: CDR1 SEHNR, CDR2 FQNEAQ (reference sequence). The CDR3 contains 14 residues. The V and J ends lost 2 bases and 6 bases respectively, with 11 bases between them. CDR3 amino acids: CASSLLGSSNEQFF. The CDR3 coding sequence is TGTGCCAGCAGCTTATTGGGTAGCAGCAATGAGCAGTTCTTC.

The chain combines TRBV7-6 with TRBJ2-3; D possibly corresponds to TRBD2 (6 bases). The V end was cut by 0 bases, the J end by 1 base, with 8 bases between. Germline assignment: CDR1 SGHVS and CDR2 FNYEAQ. The CDR3 loop spans 15 amino acids. CDR3 protein: CASSLAASGTDTQYF. The CDR3 bases are TGTGCCAGCAGCTTAGCGGCTAGCGGCACAGATACGCAGTATTTT.

CDR3 in amino acids: CASSLARQGDSYEQYF. In DNA form, the CDR3 reads TGCGCCAGCAGCTTGGCCCGGCAGGGGGACTCCTACGAGCAGTACTTC. V is TRBV5-1 and J is TRBJ2-7; 7 nucleotides align to TRBD1. Per the germline V gene, CDR1 is SGHRS and CDR2 is YFSETQ. J gave up 0 bases and V 0 bases, and 6 bases lay outside the gene matches. This CDR3 spans 16 amino acids.